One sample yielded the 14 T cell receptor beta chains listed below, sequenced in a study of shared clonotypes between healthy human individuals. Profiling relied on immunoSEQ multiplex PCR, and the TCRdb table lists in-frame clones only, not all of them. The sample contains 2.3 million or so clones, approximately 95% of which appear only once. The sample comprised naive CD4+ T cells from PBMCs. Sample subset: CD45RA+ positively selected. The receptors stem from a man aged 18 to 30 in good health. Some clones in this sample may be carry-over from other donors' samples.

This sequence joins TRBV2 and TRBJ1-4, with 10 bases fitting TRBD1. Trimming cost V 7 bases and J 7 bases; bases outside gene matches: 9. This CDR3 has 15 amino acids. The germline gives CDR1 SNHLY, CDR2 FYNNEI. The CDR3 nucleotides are TGTGCCAGCAACCCACAGGGACAGGGGAGTGAAAAACTGTTTTTT. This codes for CASNPQGQGSEKLFF.

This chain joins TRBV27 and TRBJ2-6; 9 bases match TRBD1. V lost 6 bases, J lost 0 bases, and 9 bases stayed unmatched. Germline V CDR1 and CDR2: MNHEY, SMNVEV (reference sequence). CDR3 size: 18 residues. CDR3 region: CASRKGQGRPSGANVLTF. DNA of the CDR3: TGTGCCAGCAGGAAGGGACAGGGACGTCCCTCTGGGGCCAACGTCCTGACTTTC.

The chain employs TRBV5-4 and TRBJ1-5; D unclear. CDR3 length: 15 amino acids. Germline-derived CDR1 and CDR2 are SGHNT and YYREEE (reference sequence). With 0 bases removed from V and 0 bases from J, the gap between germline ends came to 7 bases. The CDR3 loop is CASSLEPNSNQPQHF. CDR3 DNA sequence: TGTGCCAGCAGCTTGGAACCCAATAGCAATCAGCCCCAGCATTTT.

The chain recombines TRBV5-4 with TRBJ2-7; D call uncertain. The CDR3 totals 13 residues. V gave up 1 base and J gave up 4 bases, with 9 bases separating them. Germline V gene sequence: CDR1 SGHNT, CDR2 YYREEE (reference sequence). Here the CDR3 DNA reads TGTGCCAGCAGCTTGATGGTCGGATACGAGCAGTACTTC. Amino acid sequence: CASSLMVGYEQYF. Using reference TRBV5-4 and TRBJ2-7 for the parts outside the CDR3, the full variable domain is ETGVTQSPTHLIKTRGQQVTLRCSSQSGHNTVSWYQQALGQGPQFIFQYYREEENGRGNFPPRFSGLQFPNYSSELNVNALELDDSALYLCASSLMVGYEQYFGPGTRLTVT.

Written as DNA, the CDR3 is TGCAGCGTTGAACGACGGGACGCCATCTCTGGGGCCAACGTCCTGACTTTC. It encodes CSVERRDAISGANVLTF. The chain links TRBV29-1 to TRBJ2-6, with D perhaps TRBD1 or TRBD2 (5 bases each). V lost 2 bases and J lost 0, with 14 bases in between. Germline CDR1 reads SQVTM; CDR2 reads ANQGSEA. The CDR3 spans 17 residues.

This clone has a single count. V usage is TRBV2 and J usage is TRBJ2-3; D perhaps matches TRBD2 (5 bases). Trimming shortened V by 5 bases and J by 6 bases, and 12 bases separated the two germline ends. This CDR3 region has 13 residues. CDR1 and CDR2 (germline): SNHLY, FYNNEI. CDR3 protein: CASSRRLQDTQYF. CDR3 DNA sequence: TGTGCCAGCAGTAGGAGGCTCCAGGATACGCAGTATTTT.

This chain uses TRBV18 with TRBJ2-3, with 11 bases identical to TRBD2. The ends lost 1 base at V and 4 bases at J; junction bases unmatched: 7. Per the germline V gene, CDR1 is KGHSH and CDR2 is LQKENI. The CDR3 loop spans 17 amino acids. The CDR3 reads CASSPQPTSGISDTQYF. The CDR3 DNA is TGTGCCAGCTCACCACAGCCGACTAGCGGGATTTCAGATACGCAGTATTTT. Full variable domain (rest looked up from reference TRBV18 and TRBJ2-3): NAGVMQNPRHLVRRRGQEARLRCSPMKGHSHVYWYRQLPEEGLKFMVYLQKENIIDESGMPKERFSAEFPKEGPSILRIQQVVRGDSAAYFCASSPQPTSGISDTQYFGPGTRLTVL.

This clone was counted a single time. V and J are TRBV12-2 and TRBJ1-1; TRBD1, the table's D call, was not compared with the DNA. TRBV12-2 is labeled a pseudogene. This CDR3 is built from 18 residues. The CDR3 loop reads CASRLAHLQGPMNTEAFF. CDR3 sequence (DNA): TGTGCAAGTCGCTTAGCGCATTTACAGGGCCCAATGAACACTGAAGCTTTCTTT.

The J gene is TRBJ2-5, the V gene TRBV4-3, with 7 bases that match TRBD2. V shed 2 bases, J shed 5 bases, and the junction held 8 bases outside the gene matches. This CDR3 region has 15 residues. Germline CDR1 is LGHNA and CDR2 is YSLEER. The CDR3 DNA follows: TGCGCCAGCAGCCAAAATGGGGGGGTAGGGGAGACCCAGTACTTC. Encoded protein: CASSQNGGVGETQYF.

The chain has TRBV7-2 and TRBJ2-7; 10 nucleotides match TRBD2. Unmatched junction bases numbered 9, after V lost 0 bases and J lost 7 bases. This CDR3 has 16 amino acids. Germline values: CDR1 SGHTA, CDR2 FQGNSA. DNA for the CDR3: TGTGCCAGCAGCTTAGCGCCCGGACTAGCGGTCTTTGAGCAGTACTTC. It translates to CASSLAPGLAVFEQYF.

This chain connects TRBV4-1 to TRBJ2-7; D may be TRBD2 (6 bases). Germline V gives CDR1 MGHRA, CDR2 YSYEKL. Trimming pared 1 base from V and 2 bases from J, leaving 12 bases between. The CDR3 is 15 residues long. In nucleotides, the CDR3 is TGCGCCAGCAGCCAAGGGAACGCGGGACCCTACGAGCAGTACTTC. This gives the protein CASSQGNAGPYEQYF.

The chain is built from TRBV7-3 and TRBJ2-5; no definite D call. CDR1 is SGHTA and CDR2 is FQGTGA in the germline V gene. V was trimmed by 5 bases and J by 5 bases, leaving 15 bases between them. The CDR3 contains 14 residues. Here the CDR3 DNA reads TGTGCCAGCAGCCCAGCTGCGGAGACCGAGACCCAGTACTTC. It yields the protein CASSPAAETETQYF.

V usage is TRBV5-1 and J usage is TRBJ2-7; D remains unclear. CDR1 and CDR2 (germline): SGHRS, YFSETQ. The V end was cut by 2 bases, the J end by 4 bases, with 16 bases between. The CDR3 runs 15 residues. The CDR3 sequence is CASSFSIAGYYEQYF. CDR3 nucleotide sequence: TGCGCCAGCAGCTTTAGCATAGCAGGTTATTACGAGCAGTACTTC.

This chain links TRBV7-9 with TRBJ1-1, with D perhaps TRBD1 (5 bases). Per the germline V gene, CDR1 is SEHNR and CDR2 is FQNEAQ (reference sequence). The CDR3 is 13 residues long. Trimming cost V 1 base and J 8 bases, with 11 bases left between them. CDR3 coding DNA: TGTGCCAGCAGCTTAGGTTGGGACTCCGAAGCTTTCTTT. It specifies CASSLGWDSEAFF. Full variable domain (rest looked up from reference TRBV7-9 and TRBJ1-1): DTGVSQNPRHKITKRGQNVTFRCDPISEHNRLYWYRQTLGQGPEFLTYFQNEAQLEKSRLLSDRFSAERPKGSFSTLEIQRTEQGDSAMYLCASSLGWDSEAFFGQGTRLTVV.